This TCR beta chain comes out of a study of T cell responses to AZD1222 COVID-19 vaccine. Study observations and caveats: CD4 TCRs linked to vaccination spanned spike, dominating at 160-218 and 743-854. Among the donors, most were white British and more were female, and clonal diversity was possibly underestimated.

The V end was cut by 8 bases, the J end by 8 bases, with 16 bases between. Per the germline V gene, CDR1 is MNHEY and CDR2 is SVGAGI. The CDR3 has 13 amino acids. Repertoires were generated with immunoSEQ multiplex PCR, while TCRdb's copy carries only in-frame clones and drops some. Of 150,000 to 200,000 clones detected, around 89% appear once; the ten largest clones hold 4% to 5.5%. On this clone: Its antigen is unknown.

This TCR derives from an adult who received the AZD1222 COVID-19 vaccine. The genes are TRBV6-5 and TRBJ1-5; D call uncertain. Sequencing was performed on peripheral blood, taken 28 days after the second AZD1222 dose. The CDR3 DNA reads as TGTGCCAGCTCTTCCGGGGTTGGGGAGCCCCAGCATTTT. Translating it yields CASSSGVGEPQHF.